This TCR beta chain was sequenced in a study of shared clonotypes between healthy human individuals. Study-level background: The plates for each donor numbered three CD4 naive, three CD4 memory, two CD8 naive and one CD8 memory. Findings and caveats of the study: Across a handful of donors, naive CD4 shared around 5%, naive CD8 less than 4%, memory CD4 more than 2%, memory CD8 around 0.36%.

As to this clone: Its antigen is still unknown.

V dropped 4 bases and J dropped 9 bases, with 15 bases sitting between them. CDR3 length: 13 amino acids. Per germline, CDR1 MDHEN and CDR2 SYDVKM. Sequenced by immunoSEQ multiplex PCR; TCRdb stores in-frame clones only, minus some. The sample has approximately 2.5 million clones, 93% seen once. Sequencing used naive CD4+ T cells from PBMCs. Subset of the sample: CD45RA+ positively selected. The receptor's source is a man aged 18 to 30 in good health. Some clones in this sample may be carry-over from other donors' samples. The V call is TRBV28, the J call TRBJ1-2; D possibly corresponds to TRBD1 (6 bases). This CDR3 is CASSSGQTTRYTF. CDR3 bases: TGTGCCAGCAGTTCTGGACAGACGACCCGCTACACCTTC.